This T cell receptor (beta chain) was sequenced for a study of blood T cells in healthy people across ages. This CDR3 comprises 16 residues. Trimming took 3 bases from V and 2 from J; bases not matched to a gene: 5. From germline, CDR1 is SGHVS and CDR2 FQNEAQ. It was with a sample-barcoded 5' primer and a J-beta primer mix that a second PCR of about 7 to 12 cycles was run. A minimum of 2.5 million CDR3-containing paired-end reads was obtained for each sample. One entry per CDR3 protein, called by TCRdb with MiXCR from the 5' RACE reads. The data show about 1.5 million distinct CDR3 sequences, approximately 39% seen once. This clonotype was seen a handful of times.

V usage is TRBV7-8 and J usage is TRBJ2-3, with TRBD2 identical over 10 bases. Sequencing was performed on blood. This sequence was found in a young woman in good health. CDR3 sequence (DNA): TGTGCCAGCAGCTTTGGACTAGCGGAACACACAGATACGCAGTATTTT. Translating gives CASSFGLAEHTDTQYF.